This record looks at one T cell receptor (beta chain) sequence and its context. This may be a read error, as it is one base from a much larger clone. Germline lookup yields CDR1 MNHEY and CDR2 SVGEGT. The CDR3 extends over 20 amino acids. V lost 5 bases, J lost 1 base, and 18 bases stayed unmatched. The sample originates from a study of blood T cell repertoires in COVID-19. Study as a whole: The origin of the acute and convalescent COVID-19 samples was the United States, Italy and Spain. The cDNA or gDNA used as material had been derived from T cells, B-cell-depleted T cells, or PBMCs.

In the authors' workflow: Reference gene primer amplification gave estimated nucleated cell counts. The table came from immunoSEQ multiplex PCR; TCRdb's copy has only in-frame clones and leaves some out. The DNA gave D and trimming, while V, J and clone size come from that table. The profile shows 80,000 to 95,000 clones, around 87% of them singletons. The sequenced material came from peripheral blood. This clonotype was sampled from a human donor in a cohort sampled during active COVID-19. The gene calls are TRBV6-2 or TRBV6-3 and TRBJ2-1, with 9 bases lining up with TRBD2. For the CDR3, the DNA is TGTGCCAGCAGTCCACCGGGGCGGGGGGGCGATTTTGGATCCTACAATGAGCAGTTCTTC. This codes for CASSPPGRGGDFGSYNEQFF.